Given below is one T cell receptor (beta chain) in context. Method: immunoSEQ multiplex PCR; TCRdb's copy keeps in-frame clones and lacks some. The table has under 350,000 clones, roughly 90% seen once. Germline V CDR1 and CDR2: LNHDA, SQIVND (reference sequence). V was clipped by 5 bases and J by 6 bases, with 11 bases between them. The length of the CDR3 is 13 residues. Participants, about 18 to 95 years old, spanned around 25 US areas. The sample is drawn from a study of blood T cell repertoires in COVID-19. This clonotype was obtained from a man in his 60s who had recovered from COVID-19. What was sequenced was PBMCs or T cells enriched from blood (not recorded which). The chain recombines TRBV19 with TRBJ1-5; D ambiguous. The CDR3 DNA follows: TGTGCCAGTAGTCGAGGCGGGAGTCAGCCCCAGCATTTT. Translating gives CASSRGGSQPQHF.